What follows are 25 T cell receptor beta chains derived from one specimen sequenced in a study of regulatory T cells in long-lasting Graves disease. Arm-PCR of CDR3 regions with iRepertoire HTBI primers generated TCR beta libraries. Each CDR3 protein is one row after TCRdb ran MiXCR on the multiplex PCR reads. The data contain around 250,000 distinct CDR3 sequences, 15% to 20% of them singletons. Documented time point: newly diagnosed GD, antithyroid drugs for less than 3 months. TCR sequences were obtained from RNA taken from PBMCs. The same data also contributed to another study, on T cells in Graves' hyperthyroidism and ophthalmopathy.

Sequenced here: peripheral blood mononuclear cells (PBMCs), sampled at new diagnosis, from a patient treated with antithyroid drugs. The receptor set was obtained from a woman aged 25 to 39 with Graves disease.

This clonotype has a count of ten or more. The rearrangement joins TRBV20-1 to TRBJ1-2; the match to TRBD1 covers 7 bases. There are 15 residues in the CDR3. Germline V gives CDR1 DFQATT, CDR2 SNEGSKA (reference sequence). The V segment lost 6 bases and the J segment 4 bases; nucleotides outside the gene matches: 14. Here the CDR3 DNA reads TGCAGTGCACAGATAGGAGGGGGCGCCGCCTATGGCTACACCTTC. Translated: CSAQIGGGAAYGYTF.

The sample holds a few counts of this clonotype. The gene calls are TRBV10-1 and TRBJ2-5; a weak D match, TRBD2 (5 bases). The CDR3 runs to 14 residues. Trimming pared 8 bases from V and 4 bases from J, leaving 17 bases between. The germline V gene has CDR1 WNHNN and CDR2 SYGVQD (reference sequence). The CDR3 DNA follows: TGCGCCAGCTCCCCGGCAGCCGAGGGAGAGACCCAGTACTTC. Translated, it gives CASSPAAEGETQYF.

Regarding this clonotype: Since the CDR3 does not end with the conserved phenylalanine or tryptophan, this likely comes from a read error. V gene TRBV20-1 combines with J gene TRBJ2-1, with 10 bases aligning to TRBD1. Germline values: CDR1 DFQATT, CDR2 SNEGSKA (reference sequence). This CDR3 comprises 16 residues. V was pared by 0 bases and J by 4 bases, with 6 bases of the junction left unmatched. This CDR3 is CSARDTGQGIYNEQFS. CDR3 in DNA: TGCAGTGCTAGAGATACGGGACAGGGGATATACAATGAGCAGTTCTCC.

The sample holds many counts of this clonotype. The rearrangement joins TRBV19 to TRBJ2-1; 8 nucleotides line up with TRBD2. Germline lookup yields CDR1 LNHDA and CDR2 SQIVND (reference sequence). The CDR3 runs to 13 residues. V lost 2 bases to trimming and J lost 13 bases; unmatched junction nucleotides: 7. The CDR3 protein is CASSIIAGGLQFF. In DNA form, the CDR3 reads TGTGCCAGTAGTATAATTGCGGGGGGACTTCAGTTCTTC.

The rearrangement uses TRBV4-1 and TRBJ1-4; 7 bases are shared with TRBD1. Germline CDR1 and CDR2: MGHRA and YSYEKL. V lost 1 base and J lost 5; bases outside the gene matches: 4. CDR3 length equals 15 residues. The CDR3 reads CASSQVGRGNEKLFF. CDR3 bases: TGCGCCAGCAGCCAAGTGGGCAGGGGGAATGAAAAACTGTTTTTT.

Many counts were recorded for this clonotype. The CDR3 sequence: CASMDLSNTEAFF. The CDR3 nucleotides are TGTGCCAGCATGGACTTATCGAACACTGAAGCTTTCTTT. The chain has TRBV6-1 and TRBJ1-1, with D uncertain. The CDR3 totals 13 residues. Germline-derived CDR1 and CDR2 are MNHNS and SASEGT. V lost 7 bases and J lost 1, with 10 bases in between.

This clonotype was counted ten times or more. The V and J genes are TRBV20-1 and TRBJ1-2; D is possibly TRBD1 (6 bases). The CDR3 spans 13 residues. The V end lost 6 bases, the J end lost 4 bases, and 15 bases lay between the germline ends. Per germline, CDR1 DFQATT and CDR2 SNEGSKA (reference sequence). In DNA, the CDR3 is TGCAGTGCCGCCCGGGGGGCGGGCTATGGCTACACCTTC. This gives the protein CSAARGAGYGYTF.

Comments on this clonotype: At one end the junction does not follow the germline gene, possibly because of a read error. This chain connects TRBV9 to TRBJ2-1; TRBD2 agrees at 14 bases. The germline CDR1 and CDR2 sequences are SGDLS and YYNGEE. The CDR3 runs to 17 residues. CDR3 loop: CASSVAPRTSGGNGQFF. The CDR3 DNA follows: TGTGCCAGCAGCGTAGCTCCGAGGACTAGCGGGGGGAATGGGCAGTTCTTC.

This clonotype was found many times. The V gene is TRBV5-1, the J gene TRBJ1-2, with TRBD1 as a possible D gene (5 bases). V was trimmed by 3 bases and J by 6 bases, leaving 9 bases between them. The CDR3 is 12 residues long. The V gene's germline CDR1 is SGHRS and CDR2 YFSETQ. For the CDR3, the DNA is TGCGCCAGCAGCTCCAGGGACCATGGCTACACCTTC. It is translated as CASSSRDHGYTF.

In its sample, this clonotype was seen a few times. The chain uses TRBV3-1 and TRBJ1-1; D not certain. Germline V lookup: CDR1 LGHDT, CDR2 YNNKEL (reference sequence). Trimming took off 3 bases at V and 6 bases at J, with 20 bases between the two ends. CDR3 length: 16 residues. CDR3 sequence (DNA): TGTGCCAGCAGCCACGGCATCATCCGTTCGGACGCTGAAGCTTTCTTT. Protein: CASSHGIIRSDAEAFF.

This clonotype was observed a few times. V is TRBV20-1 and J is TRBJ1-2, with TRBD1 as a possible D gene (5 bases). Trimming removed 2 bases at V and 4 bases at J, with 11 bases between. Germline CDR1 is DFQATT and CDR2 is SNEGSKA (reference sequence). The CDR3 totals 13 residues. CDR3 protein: CSARTGAAYGYTF. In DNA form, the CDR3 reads TGCAGTGCTAGAACAGGAGCCGCCTATGGCTACACCTTC.

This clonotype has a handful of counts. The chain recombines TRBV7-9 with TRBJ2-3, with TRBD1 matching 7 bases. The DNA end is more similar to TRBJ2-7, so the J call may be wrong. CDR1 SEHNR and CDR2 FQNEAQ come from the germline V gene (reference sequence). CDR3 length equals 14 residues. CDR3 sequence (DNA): TGTGCCAGCAGCAAAGGACAGGATGCCTACGAGCAGTACTTC. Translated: CASSKGQDAYEQYF.

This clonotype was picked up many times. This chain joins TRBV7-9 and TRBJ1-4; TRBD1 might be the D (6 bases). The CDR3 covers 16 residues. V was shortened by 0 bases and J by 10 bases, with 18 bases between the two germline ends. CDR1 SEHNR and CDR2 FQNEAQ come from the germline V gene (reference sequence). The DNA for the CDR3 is TGTGCCAGCAGCTTAGCCGGGGGGGCTGAGGAAGGAAAACTGTTTTTT. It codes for CASSLAGGAEEGKLFF.

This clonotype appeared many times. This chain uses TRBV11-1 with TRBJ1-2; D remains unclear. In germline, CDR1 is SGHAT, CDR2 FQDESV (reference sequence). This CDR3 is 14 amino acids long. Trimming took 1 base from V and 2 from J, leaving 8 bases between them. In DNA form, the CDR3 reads TGTGCCAGCAGCTTAGGTGTCCAGAACTATGGCTACACCTTC. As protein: CASSLGVQNYGYTF.

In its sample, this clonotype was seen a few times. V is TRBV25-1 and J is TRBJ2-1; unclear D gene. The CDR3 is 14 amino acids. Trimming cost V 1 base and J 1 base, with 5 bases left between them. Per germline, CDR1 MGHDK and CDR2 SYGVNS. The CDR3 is CASSESYSYNEQFF. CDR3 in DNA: TGTGCCAGCAGTGAATCCTATTCCTACAATGAGCAGTTCTTC.

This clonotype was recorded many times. CDR3 DNA: TGTGCCAGCAGCCCCGGACAGGGAGAGGGGTCCTACGAGCAGTACTTC. Translating it yields CASSPGQGEGSYEQYF. This chain uses TRBV7-2 with TRBJ2-7; 8 bases line up with TRBD1. The germline V gene has CDR1 SGHTA and CDR2 FQGNSA. Losses at the gene ends were 5 bases for V and 1 base for J; bases not matched to a gene: 10. This CDR3 comprises 16 residues.

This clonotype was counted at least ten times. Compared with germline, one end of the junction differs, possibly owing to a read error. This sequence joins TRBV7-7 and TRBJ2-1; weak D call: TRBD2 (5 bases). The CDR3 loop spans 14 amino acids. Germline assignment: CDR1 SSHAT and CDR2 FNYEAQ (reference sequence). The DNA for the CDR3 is TGTGCTAGCAGCTTAGGTATTAGCGAGGGTGAGCAGTTCTTC. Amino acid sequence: CASSLGISEGEQFF.

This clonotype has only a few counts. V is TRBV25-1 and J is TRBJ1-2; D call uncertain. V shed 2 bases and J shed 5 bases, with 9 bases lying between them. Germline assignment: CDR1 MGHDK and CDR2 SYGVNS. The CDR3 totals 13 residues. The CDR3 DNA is TGTGCCAGCAGTGAAGGCTTTGGGTATGGCTACACCTTC. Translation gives CASSEGFGYGYTF.

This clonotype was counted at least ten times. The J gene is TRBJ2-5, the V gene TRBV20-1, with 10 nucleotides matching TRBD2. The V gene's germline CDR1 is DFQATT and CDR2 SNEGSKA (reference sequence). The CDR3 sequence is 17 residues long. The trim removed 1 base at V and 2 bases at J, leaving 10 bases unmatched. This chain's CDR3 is CSARGLAGAFQQETQYF. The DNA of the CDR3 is TGCAGTGCTAGAGGGCTAGCGGGGGCATTTCAACAAGAGACCCAGTACTTC.

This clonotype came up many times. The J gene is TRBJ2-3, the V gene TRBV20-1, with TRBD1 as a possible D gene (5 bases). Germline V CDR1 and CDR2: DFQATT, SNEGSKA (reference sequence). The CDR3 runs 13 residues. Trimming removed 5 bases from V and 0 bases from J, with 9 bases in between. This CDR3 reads CSAPTESTDTQYF. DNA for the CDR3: TGCAGTGCTCCGACAGAGAGCACAGATACGCAGTATTTT.

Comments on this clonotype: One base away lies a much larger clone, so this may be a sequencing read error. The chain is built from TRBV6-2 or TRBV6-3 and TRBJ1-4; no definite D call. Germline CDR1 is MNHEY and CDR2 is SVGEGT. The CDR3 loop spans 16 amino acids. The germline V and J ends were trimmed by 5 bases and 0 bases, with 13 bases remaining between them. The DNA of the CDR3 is TGTGCCAGCAGTGAACTGTGGGGATCAACTAATGAAAAACTGTTTTTT. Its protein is CASSELWGSTNEKLFF.

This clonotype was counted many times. The DNA of the CDR3 is TGCAGCGTTGTCTTATTCGGACAGGGGGCGGCCTACGAGCAGTACTTC. The encoded protein is CSVVLFGQGAAYEQYF. The chain links TRBV29-1 to TRBJ2-7; 11 bases match TRBD1. The junction had 10 bases not matched to a gene; V was cut back by 4 bases and J by 2 bases. This CDR3 has 16 residues. The V gene's germline CDR1 is SQVTM and CDR2 ANQGSEA.

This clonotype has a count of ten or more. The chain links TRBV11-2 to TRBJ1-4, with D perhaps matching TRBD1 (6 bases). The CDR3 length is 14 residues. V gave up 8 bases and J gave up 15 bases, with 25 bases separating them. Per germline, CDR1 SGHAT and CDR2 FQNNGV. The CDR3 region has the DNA TGTGCCAGCCGAAGCTTAATATCGGGGGCGAGGGTGTTTTTT. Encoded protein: CASRSLISGARVFF. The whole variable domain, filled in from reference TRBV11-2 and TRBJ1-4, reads EAGVAQSPRYKIIEKRQSVAFWCNPISGHATLYWYQQILGQGPKLLIQFQNNGVVDDSQLPKDRFSAERLKGVDSTLKIQPAKLEDSAVYLCASRSLISGARVFFGSGTQLSVL.

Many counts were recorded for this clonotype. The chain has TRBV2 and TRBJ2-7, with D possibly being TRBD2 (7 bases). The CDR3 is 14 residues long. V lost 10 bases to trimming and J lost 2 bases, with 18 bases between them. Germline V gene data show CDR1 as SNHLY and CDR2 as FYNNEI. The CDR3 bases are TGTGCCACCTTAAGGGGGGAGGGTACCTACGAGCAGTACTTC. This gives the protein CATLRGEGTYEQYF.

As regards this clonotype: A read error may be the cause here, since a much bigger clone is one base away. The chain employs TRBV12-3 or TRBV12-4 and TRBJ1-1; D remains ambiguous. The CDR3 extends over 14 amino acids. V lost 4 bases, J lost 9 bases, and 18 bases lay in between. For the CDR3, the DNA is TGTGCCAGCAGTTACTCACGGGGATTTCCTAAAGCTTTCTTT. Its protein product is CASSYSRGFPKAFF.